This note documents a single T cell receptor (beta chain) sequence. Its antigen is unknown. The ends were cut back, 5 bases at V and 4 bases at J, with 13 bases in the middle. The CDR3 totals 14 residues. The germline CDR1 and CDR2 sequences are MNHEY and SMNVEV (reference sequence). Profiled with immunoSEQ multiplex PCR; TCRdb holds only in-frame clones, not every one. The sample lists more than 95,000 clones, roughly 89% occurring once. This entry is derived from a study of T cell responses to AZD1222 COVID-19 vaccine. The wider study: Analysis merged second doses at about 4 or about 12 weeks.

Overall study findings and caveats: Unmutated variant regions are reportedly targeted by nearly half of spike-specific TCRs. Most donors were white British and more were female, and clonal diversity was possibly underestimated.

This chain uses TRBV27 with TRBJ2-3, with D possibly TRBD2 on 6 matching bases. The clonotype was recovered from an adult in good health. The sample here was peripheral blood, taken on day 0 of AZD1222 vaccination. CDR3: CASSAGRHPDTQYF. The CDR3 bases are TGTGCCAGCAGTGCGGGACGACATCCAGATACGCAGTATTTT.